The following is a T cell receptor beta chain sequence with its context. Its antigen has not been determined. Qualities for individual bases were not recorded, and no much larger clone is one base off. The germline V gene gives CDR1 as SGDLS and CDR2 as YYNGEE. The CDR3, cysteine through phenylalanine, is 15 amino acids long. Left in the record is the CDR3 DNA by itself, 45 bases read in frame from the first base. The trim is 3 bases for V and 0 bases for J, with a gap of 12 bases between the germline ends. The immunoSEQ Assay was the method used to sequence TCRbeta CDR3 regions. After extraction, genomic DNA underwent amplification by bias-controlled multiplex PCR, followed by high-throughput sequencing. The published analysis was carried out like this. To quantify the absolute abundance of every unique TCRbeta CDR3 region, sequences were collapsed and filtered. T cell fraction was estimated by normalizing TCRbeta template counts to usable DNA, with usable DNA measured through amplification of reference genes found in all nucleated cells. Repertoire TCRs were annotated as SARS-CoV-2-specific by exact matching of V gene, CDR3 amino acid sequence and J gene to a known reactive TCR set. The reference SARS-CoV-2 TCR set was derived from MIRA and filtered for enrichment in COVID-19-positive ImmuneCODE repertoires, a step that removed public or cross-reactive TCRs. Using the MIRA antigens, annotated TCRs were further analysed by specific ORF or by position within an ORF. Depth was the summed frequency of annotated unique rearrangements, while breadth was defined as annotated unique rearrangements over total unique productive rearrangements. TCR breadth was compared between groups using two-sided Wilcoxon rank-sum tests. TCRdb obtained this table from immuneACCESS and retained in-frame rearrangements with V and J assigned. These tables miss some clones; where compared with another copy, unresolved V genes account for less than half of the shortfall, and the remainder is unexplained. The V and J calls and clone size are taken from that table; D and trimming were inferred from the DNA. Counted in this sample were roughly 330,000 clones; 90% of them appeared once. The ten biggest clones cover 4.5% to 5.5% of the sample.

This record belongs to a study of Ad26.COV2.S vaccination and SARS-CoV-2 variants listed by TCRdb under 2021. A note on the overall study: Vaccine-arm donors were drawn from COV1001, a multicentre, randomized, double-blind, placebo-controlled phase I-IIa trial of Ad26.COV2.S in healthy adults. Trial participants were randomized into five groups of five, in which low-dose or high-dose Ad26.COV2.S was given once or twice, or placebo was given on both occasions. The specificity and breadth of SARS-CoV-2-reactive T cell receptors after Ad26.COV2.S vaccination were assessed by TCRbeta repertoire sequencing. Ad26.COV2.S was administered intramuscularly at a dose of 5x10^10 or 1x10^11 viral particles, either as one shot or as two shots given 56 days apart. A total of around 32 samples were included in the TCR-sequenced set, comprising around 19 Ad26.COV2.S vaccine recipients, 5 placebo recipients and 8 SARS-CoV-2 convalescent individuals. Throughout the experiments and outcome assessment, investigators stayed blinded to trial group allocation. Results and caveats for the whole study, not just this receptor: Ad26.COV2.S recipients had higher spike-specific TCR breadth than placebo recipients (P = 0.0014). Substantial breadth of spike-specific CD8+ and CD4+ T cell responses was reported after vaccination. Comparable non-spike TCR breadth was observed between vaccine and placebo recipients, consistent with only spike being contained in the vaccine. According to the authors, total T cell responses may have been underestimated by the TCR breadth and depth analyses. The study was not powered for comparison of responses between vaccine doses or regimens.

The sample's treatment or condition label, in plain terms: roughly 19 received Ad26.COV2.S at low or high dose, single or two shots; several received placebo; per-sample allocation not given. Repertoires of vaccine and placebo recipients were sequenced from samples collected on day 63 after the first injection. Cohort 1b enrolled some 25 adults aged 18-55 years at a single site in Boston, USA, between 29 July and 7 August 2020. Ad26.COV2.S consisted of a replication-incompetent adenovirus type 26 vector by which a prefusion-stabilized SARS-CoV-2 spike protein from the original Wuhan strain was expressed.

The chain joins TRBV9 to TRBJ1-2, and perhaps TRBD1 as D gene, on 6 matching bases. The sequencing here drew on peripheral blood, taken in a trial of Ad26.COV2.S vaccine versus placebo. The clonotype was recovered from a person between 18 and 60 years old who received the Ad26.COV2.S COVID-19 vaccine or a placebo. This receptor has the CDR3 CASSASRGANYGYTF. The bases read TGTGCCAGCAGCGCAAGCAGGGGAGCTAACTATGGCTACACCTTC.